The clone carrying this TCR beta chain occurred once. After extraction with the RNeasy kit, 0.5 to 1 ug of the RNA was reverse transcribed using random hexamers. MiXCR, applied by TCRdb to the immunoSEQ multiplex PCR reads, yields one record per CDR3 protein. This table has 45,000 to 60,000 distinct CDR3 sequences, approximately 92% appearing once. The source of the sample is a study of CD8 T cells in Susac syndrome. CDR1 is SGHDT, CDR2 YYEEEE, per germline. Trimming pared 2 bases from V and 6 bases from J, leaving 15 bases between. The CDR3 consists of 14 residues. The TCR was taken from a human donor in good health. The chain employs TRBV5-6 and TRBJ2-7; a possible D gene is TRBD2 (6 bases). The sequenced sample consisted of CD8+ T cells from PBMCs. DNA for the CDR3: TGTGCCAGCAGCTTTGGGAGTCAGGGAGGCGAGCAGTACTTC. As protein: CASSFGSQGGEQYF.